This T cell receptor (beta chain) is drawn from a study of blood T cell repertoires in COVID-19. Across the whole study: Italy, Spain and the United States were the sources of the convalescent and acute COVID-19 samples. T cells, B-cell-depleted T cells, or PBMCs supplied cDNA or gDNA.

Original data processing: It was from reference gene primer amplification that nucleated cell counts were estimated. Sequencing used immunoSEQ multiplex PCR; TCRdb keeps in-frame clones, though not all of them. The V and J calls and clone size were taken over from that table, and D and trimming were inferred from the DNA. The table has roughly 150,000 clones, about 77% seen once. Germline V gene sequence: CDR1 SGHRS, CDR2 YFSETQ. Trimming left V 0 bases short and J 3 bases short, with 15 bases between. The CDR3 covers 16 residues. The gene calls are TRBV5-1 and TRBJ1-1; D gene unclear. The clonotype originates from a woman older than 75 with acute or convalescent COVID-19. The sequenced material came from peripheral blood. The CDR3 sequence: CASSLEPGGRYTEAFF. The CDR3 DNA reads TGCGCCAGCAGCTTGGAGCCGGGCGGGAGGTACACTGAAGCTTTCTTT.